This TCR beta chain was documented in a study of blood T cell repertoires in COVID-19. This CDR3 region has 14 residues. Germline loops: CDR1 LGHDT, CDR2 YNNKEL (reference sequence). Losses at the gene ends were 0 bases for V and 11 bases for J; bases not matched to a gene: 6. Libraries were prepared by immunoSEQ multiplex PCR; TCRdb keeps only in-frame clonotypes and omits some of them. The repertoire includes around 300,000 clones, roughly nine tenths of them detected once, and over 2% sits in the top ten. The chain carries TRBV3-1 (or the pseudogene TRBV3-2) and TRBJ1-4, with 7 bases fitting TRBD1. Sequencing input: PBMCs or T cells enriched from blood (not recorded which). The TCR sequence derives from a woman aged 18-29 years who had recovered from COVID-19. CDR3 coding DNA: TGTGCCAGCAGCCAAGAGGGGACAGAGGGGAAACTGTTTTTT. Translated: CASSQEGTEGKLFF.